These T cell receptor beta chains were read from a single sample in a study of T cell repertoires in cytomegalovirus infection. TCRdb reprocessed the reads with MiXCR, giving one entry per CDR3 protein. The table lists 630,000 or so distinct CDR3 sequences, less than 25% of them singletons. Material for sequencing was CD8+ T cells from PBMCs. All receptors derive from a human donor in good health (CMV status not recorded). Some clones in this sample may be carry-over from other donors' samples. Both conserved end residues are trimmed from each CDR3. Fields, in order: V gene, J gene, CDR3 protein.

V: TRBV20-1
J: TRBJ1-5
CDR3: SARGTVFNQPQH

V: TRBV6-2/TRBV6-3
J: TRBJ2-1
CDR3: ASSYVENRPDLYNEQF

V: TRBV23-1
J: TRBJ1-6
CDR3: ASSQAGQKINSPLH

V: TRBV7-2
J: TRBJ1-1
CDR3: ASSLAFETDPNTEAF

V: TRBV7-9
J: TRBJ2-1
CDR3: ASSPPQGVFYNEQF

V: TRBV20-1
J: TRBJ1-2
CDR3: SARETGARGYT

V: TRBV28
J: TRBJ1-5
CDR3: ASSLSGVNQPQH

V: TRBV6-5
J: TRBJ1-6
CDR3: ASSYSIGTVNSPLH

V: TRBV7-6
J: TRBJ2-1
CDR3: ASSLLGSSYNEQF

V: TRBV4-3
J: TRBJ1-1
CDR3: ASSQDGTGNTEAF

V: TRBV10-3
J: TRBJ2-3
CDR3: AISESMTTGKDTQY

V: TRBV2
J: TRBJ1-1
CDR3: ASSDKIVYTEAF

V: TRBV12-3/TRBV12-4
J: TRBJ2-7
CDR3: ASSLGYGRVTKNEQY

V: TRBV12-3/TRBV12-4
J: TRBJ2-7
CDR3: ASSPRIAGGYEQY

V: TRBV4-3
J: TRBJ1-4
CDR3: ASSQDRNEKLF

V: TRBV7-9
J: TRBJ2-7
CDR3: ASSLPQVPRAPYEQY

V: TRBV10-3
J: TRBJ2-7
CDR3: AISESWSAGYEQY

V: TRBV7-9
J: TRBJ2-1
CDR3: ASSPTGDREQF

V: TRBV4-1
J: TRBJ1-2
CDR3: ASSQVYLTRGYT

V: TRBV7-2
J: TRBJ1-2
CDR3: ASSFRRLGYYT

V: TRBV7-9
J: TRBJ2-2
CDR3: ASSLVRDSANTGELF

V: TRBV20-1
J: TRBJ2-1
CDR3: SARGIAGSYNEQF

V: TRBV7-8
J: TRBJ2-3
CDR3: ASSRGGLSTDTQY

V: TRBV9
J: TRBJ2-3
CDR3: ASSRYRSDTQY

V: TRBV7-9
J: TRBJ2-1
CDR3: ASSLARLGLAGGPSYNEQF

V: TRBV7-8
J: TRBJ2-3
CDR3: ASSKFRDRPLDTQY

V: TRBV7-3
J: TRBJ1-1
CDR3: TSSDGGQGARVQRTEAF

V: TRBV7-8
J: TRBJ1-4
CDR3: ASSPRTTTNEKLF

V: TRBV13
J: TRBJ1-1
CDR3: ASRQWGVEAF

V: TRBV7-9
J: TRBJ2-5
CDR3: ASSARRQGPQETQY

V: TRBV12-3/TRBV12-4
J: TRBJ1-4
CDR3: ASTEQGQTRRSTNEKLF

V: TRBV7-8
J: TRBJ2-1
CDR3: ASSLTSGMRNEQF

V: TRBV13
J: TRBJ2-3
CDR3: ASSLVQNTDTQY

V: TRBV20-1
J: TRBJ2-7
CDR3: SARYLAGASFYEQY

V: TRBV7-2
J: TRBJ2-6
CDR3: ASSFSRGGVFSGANVLT

V: TRBV4-3
J: TRBJ2-1
CDR3: ASSQVRWDYNEQF

V: TRBV12-5
J: TRBJ2-1
CDR3: ASGLVPREQF

V: TRBV6-1
J: TRBJ2-4
CDR3: ASSSPYVTTDIQY

V: TRBV12-5
J: TRBJ2-1
CDR3: ASGFDDPGREQF

V: TRBV28
J: TRBJ2-1
CDR3: ASSLAGYNEQF

V: TRBV28
J: TRBJ2-4
CDR3: ASSMLANRAKNIQY

V: TRBV10-3
J: TRBJ2-2
CDR3: AISEGGANTGELF

V: TRBV28
J: TRBJ2-3
CDR3: ASSWDGSGASYTDTQY

V: TRBV7-3
J: TRBJ2-3
CDR3: ASSESGGGTDTQY

V: TRBV7-2
J: TRBJ2-5
CDR3: ASSGNRGETQY

V: TRBV4-2
J: TRBJ2-1
CDR3: ASSQDEGSYNEQF

V: TRBV28
J: TRBJ1-6
CDR3: ASSGGQAVSYNSPLH

V: TRBV29-1
J: TRBJ2-4
CDR3: SVEDERERINIQY

V: TRBV5-6
J: TRBJ2-1
CDR3: ASSPGGAFYNEQF

V: TRBV4-1
J: TRBJ2-3
CDR3: ASRQDETTDTQY

V: TRBV15
J: TRBJ1-5
CDR3: ATSRRQGGNQPQH

V: TRBV7-9
J: TRBJ2-1
CDR3: ASSPLAGPNEQF

V: TRBV6-2/TRBV6-3
J: TRBJ1-1
CDR3: ASSSVLNTEAF

V: TRBV2
J: TRBJ1-2
CDR3: ASIHSADYGYT

V: TRBV12-3/TRBV12-4
J: TRBJ2-3
CDR3: ASSPGTGTLFRTDTQY